Listed here are 8 T cell receptor beta chains from one sample, sequenced in a study of blood T cell repertoires in COVID-19. Using immunoSEQ multiplex PCR, the repertoire was profiled, and TCRdb retains in-frame clones only, with some absent. The top ten hold roughly 6.3% of the sample, which has some 300,000 clones, just under 90% seen once. Sequencing input: peripheral blood. These TCRs come from a woman aged 45-59 years with COVID-19, enrolled during active disease.

The chain recombines TRBV7-9 with TRBJ2-7, with 10 bases matching TRBD1. This CDR3 region has 15 residues. Losses at the gene ends were 0 bases for V and 6 bases for J; bases not matched to a gene: 5. The V gene's germline CDR1 is SEHNR and CDR2 FQNEAQ (reference sequence). CDR3: CASSLAGQGTVEQYF. The CDR3 DNA sequence: TGTGCCAGCAGCTTAGCGGGACAGGGGACGGTCGAGCAGTACTTC.

This clone has just a few counts. V usage is TRBV5-1 and J usage is TRBJ2-6; tentative D call: TRBD1 (6 bases). V was shortened by 2 bases and J by 0 bases, with 15 bases between the two germline ends. The CDR3 totals 18 residues. CDR1 SGHRS and CDR2 YFSETQ come from the germline V gene. The CDR3: CASSFGQRYFSGANVLTF. CDR3 DNA: TGCGCCAGCAGCTTCGGACAGCGGTACTTCTCTGGGGCCAACGTCCTGACTTTC.

This clone has more than one count but fewer than ten. The chain is built from TRBV2 and TRBJ1-1; TRBD1 matches at 10 bases. The trim removed 6 bases at V and 5 bases at J, leaving 3 bases unmatched. This CDR3 has 13 amino acids. Per the germline V gene, CDR1 is SNHLY and CDR2 is FYNNEI. CDR3 nucleotide sequence: TGTGCCAGCAGCCGGACAGGGGGGACTGAAGCTTTCTTT. Its translation: CASSRTGGTEAFF.

The rearrangement uses TRBV25-1 and TRBJ2-1; 7 nucleotides line up with TRBD1. Germline CDR1 is MGHDK and CDR2 is SYGVNS. V trimming: 1 base; J trimming: 9 bases; junction bases outside the gene matches: 3. The CDR3 covers 13 residues. For the CDR3, the DNA is TGTGCCAGCAGTGAATGGGCAGGGGGTGAGCAGTTCTTC. The encoded protein is CASSEWAGGEQFF.

The rearrangement links TRBV27 to TRBJ2-3; D gene ambiguous. The CDR3 has 12 residues. Per the germline V gene, CDR1 is MNHEY and CDR2 is SMNVEV (reference sequence). V lost 4 bases and J 2 bases, leaving 4 bases between the germline ends. Here the CDR3 reads CASSSYTDTQYF. The CDR3 nucleotides read TGTGCCAGCAGTTCCTACACAGATACGCAGTATTTT.

The CDR3 loop reads CASSETGVPYEQYF. The CDR3 region has the DNA TGCGCCAGCAGTGAGACAGGGGTCCCCTACGAGCAGTACTTC. V is TRBV10-1 and J is TRBJ2-7, with 7 bases fitting TRBD1. Germline loops: CDR1 WNHNN, CDR2 SYGVQD (reference sequence). This CDR3 region has 14 residues. V trimming: 2 bases; J trimming: 2 bases; junction bases outside the gene matches: 3.

Only a few counts were recorded for this clone. The genes are TRBV29-1 and TRBJ2-1; 10 bases agree with TRBD2. Trimming removed 5 bases from V and 9 bases from J; junction bases left unmatched: 16. This CDR3 is built from 16 residues. CDR1 is SQVTM and CDR2 is ANQGSEA in the germline V gene. The chain's CDR3 is CSVWGVSGREGGEQFF. In nucleotides, the CDR3 is TGCAGCGTTTGGGGGGTGAGCGGGAGGGAGGGTGGTGAGCAGTTCTTC.

V gene TRBV4-1 combines with J gene TRBJ2-5; D gene ambiguous. V gave up 0 bases and J gave up 6 bases, with 11 bases separating them. Germline V gene lookup returns CDR1 MGHRA and CDR2 YSYEKL. This CDR3 has 14 amino acids. The CDR3 DNA is TGCGCCAGCAGCCAAGAGGGTAGCCGGCAGACCCAGTACTTC. This encodes CASSQEGSRQTQYF.